The clone carrying this T cell receptor (beta chain) was counted a few times. As yet, its antigen is unknown. The entry originates in a study of T cells after yellow fever vaccination. Study findings and constraints: Abundant clonotypes from the bulk population could get into FACS-sorted repertoires as contaminants. A faster peak, day 5 versus 15, was reached by the weaker secondary response.

A universal primer site and UMIs were added as TCR cDNA was made by 5'RACE template switching. TCRdb re-derived calls from the 5' RACE reads in MiXCR, one entry per CDR3 protein. The data show under 600,000 distinct CDR3 sequences, 13% seen once. This CDR3 is 13 amino acids long. Germline CDR1 and CDR2: LNHNV and YYDKDF (reference sequence). V was trimmed by 0 bases and J by 8 bases, leaving 10 bases between them. This clonotype was obtained from a man aged 25-40 years who received the YFV17D yellow fever vaccine. Sequences were derived from PBMCs, sampled on the day of the yellow fever booster vaccination. The chain employs TRBV15 and TRBJ1-2; D gene ambiguous. CDR3 DNA: TGTGCCACCAGCAGAGATTTGAAGGACGGCTACACCTTC. Protein product: CATSRDLKDGYTF.